The present T cell receptor (beta chain) was sequenced within a study of PD-L1 blockade in urothelial cancer (dated by TCRdb to about 2017). In terms of the full investigation: Every patient began therapy in 2014 and was given atezolizumab 1,200 mg intravenously every 3 weeks. About 85% of the roughly 29 patients were identified as males with urothelial cancer of bladder origin, and a prior smoking history was reported by 18 of 29 patients. Patients had an ECOG performance status of 0 or 1 and had received between 0 and 3 prior chemotherapy regimens. Blood samples were analyzed 3 weeks after the start of treatment (second dose) and 6 weeks after the start of treatment. Blood samples yielded a median of roughly 150,000 T cells and tens of thousands of unique TCRs, with median clonality approximately 0.08. An exploratory multi-omic analysis was conducted of the somatic, immune and clinical correlates of response to PD-L1 blockade with atezolizumab in urothelial cancer. TCR sequencing covered pretreatment tumor samples and matched, serially collected peripheral blood taken before and after atezolizumab treatment. Progression-free survival longer than 6 months counted as durable clinical benefit, and TCR features were additionally tested against both progression-free and overall survival. In the same patients who had TCR sequencing, pretreatment tumors also underwent whole exome sequencing and RNA sequencing. Nine patients achieved durable clinical benefit and approximately 19 did not. Some 29 patients had pretreatment blood TCR-seq, about 25 had at least one posttreatment blood collection, and about 25 had tumor TCR-seq. Findings and caveats that apply to the study as a whole: Small sample size (n ≈ 27) and many exploratory analyses mean the results are intended to be hypothesis-generating. Greater expansion of tumor-associated TCR clones in peripheral blood 3 weeks after the start of treatment was observed in patients with durable benefit (n of about 20, p = 0.022). Improved progression-free and overall survival was associated with having pretreatment peripheral blood TCR clonality below the median.

A cohort of 30 or so patients with locally advanced or metastatic urothelial carcinoma, treated at Memorial Sloan Kettering on a trial protocol, was included. Peripheral blood mononuclear cells were collected pretreatment and during treatment, with between 1 and 8 total time points obtained per patient. The Qiagen DNeasy Blood extraction kit was used to purify genomic DNA from total PBMCs and tumor samples. PBMCs were collected pretreatment and during treatment and were isolated and stored as previously described. The germline V gene supplies CDR1 SGHRS and CDR2 YFSETQ. Trimming accounts for 4 bases at V and 4 bases at J, while the number of junction bases matched to no gene is 15. The CDR3 contains 19 residues, cysteine and phenylalanine counted. Of all the DNA, just the CDR3 is kept, 57 bases in frame from base 1. To estimate absolute template abundance from read counts, synthetic TCR analog templates were spiked into each PCR. The immunoSEQ assay was used to amplify TCRbeta CDR3 regions from genomic DNA with bias-controlled V and J gene primers. Sequencing of rearranged TCRbeta segments was done at approximately 20X coverage. Under the source paper's analysis protocol: Clustering was used to correct sequencing errors, and CDR3s were annotated against IMGT so that V, D and J genes could be assigned. Out-of-frame and stop-codon sequences were excluded, and only productive TCRbeta rearrangements were used in downstream analyses. Clonality was computed as one minus Shannon entropy normalized by the log of the number of unique productive sequences. Clones differing between time points or between blood and tumor were identified using Fisher's exact test with Benjamini-Hochberg correction, with an adjusted p below 0.01 applied as the threshold. Drawn from immuneACCESS, this table holds only the in-frame rearrangements with V and J called that TCRdb kept. Clones are partly lost; checked studies trace under half to an unresolved V gene and leave the rest unexplained. That table is the source of V, J and clone size, and D and trimming were worked out from the DNA. In all, the sample holds more than 40,000 clones, and approximately 86% of those were seen once. The top ten clonotypes cover approximately 16% of the sample.

This clone was counted once. Its antigen remains undetermined. Base qualities are missing; no much larger clone stands one base away. The sequence derives from a man in his 60s with urothelial cancer. The chain links TRBV5-1 with TRBJ2-2; TRBD2 fits 11 bases in the junction. The specimen was PBMCs, collected around atezolizumab (anti-PD-L1) treatment. The CDR3 protein is CASSRPLSGGASGTGELFF. The DNA is as follows: TGCGCCAGCAGCCGACCCCTTAGCGGGGGGGCCTCGGGCACCGGGGAGCTGTTTTTT.